This TCR beta chain was observed in a study of OX40 agonist ivuxolimab in advanced cancers. Germline CDR1 reads SNHLY; CDR2 reads FYNNEI. The V gene end was trimmed by 6 bases and the J gene end by 1 base; junction bases not matched to a gene: 4. The CDR3 is 15 residues long. Generated by immunoSEQ multiplex PCR, the TCRdb table keeps only in-frame clones and is missing some. The sample lists some 74,000 clones, around 88% seen once, with 6.9% in the top ten. Here the sequenced sample was CD4+ or CD8+ T cells sorted from blood, taken in a trial of the OX40 agonist ivuxolimab. This receptor was obtained from an adult with an advanced solid tumor such as melanoma, head and neck, liver or kidney cancer. The rearrangement uses TRBV2 and TRBJ1-1; 11 positions agree with TRBD1. CDR3 nucleotides: TGTGCCAGCAGGGACAGGGGGCAGAGGAACACTGAAGCTTTCTTT. It codes for CASRDRGQRNTEAFF.